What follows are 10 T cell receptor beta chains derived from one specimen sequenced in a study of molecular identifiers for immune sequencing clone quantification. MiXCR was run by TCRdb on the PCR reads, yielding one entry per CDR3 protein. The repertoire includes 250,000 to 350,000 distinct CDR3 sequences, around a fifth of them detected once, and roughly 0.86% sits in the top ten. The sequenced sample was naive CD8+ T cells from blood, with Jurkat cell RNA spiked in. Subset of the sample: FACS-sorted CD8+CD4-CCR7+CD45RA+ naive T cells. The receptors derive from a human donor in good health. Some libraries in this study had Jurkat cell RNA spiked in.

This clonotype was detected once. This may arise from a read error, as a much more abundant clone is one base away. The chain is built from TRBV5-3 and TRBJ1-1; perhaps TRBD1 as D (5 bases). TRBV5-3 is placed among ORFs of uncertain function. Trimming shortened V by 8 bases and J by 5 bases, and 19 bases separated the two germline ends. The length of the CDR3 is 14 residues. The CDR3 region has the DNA TGTGCCAGCGGCTTGGTCGGCAGGGTGACTGAAGCTTTCTTT. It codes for CASGLVGRVTEAFF.

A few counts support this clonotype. CDR3 protein: CASSLDLRDQRYYGYTF. CDR3 coding DNA: TGTGCCAGCAGCTTGGACCTCAGGGACCAACGTTACTATGGCTACACCTTC. The chain is built from TRBV7-9 and TRBJ1-2; maybe TRBD1 (5 bases). Germline lookup yields CDR1 SEHNR and CDR2 FQNEAQ (reference sequence). The CDR3 consists of 17 residues. The V end was cut by 3 bases, the J end by 3 bases, with 20 bases between. Looking up the rest from reference TRBV7-9 and TRBJ1-2 gives the full variable domain: DTGVSQNPRHKITKRGQNVTFRCDPISEHNRLYWYRQTLGQGPEFLTYFQNEAQLEKSRLLSDRFSAERPKGSFSTLEIQRTEQGDSAMYLCASSLDLRDQRYYGYTFGSGTRLTVV.

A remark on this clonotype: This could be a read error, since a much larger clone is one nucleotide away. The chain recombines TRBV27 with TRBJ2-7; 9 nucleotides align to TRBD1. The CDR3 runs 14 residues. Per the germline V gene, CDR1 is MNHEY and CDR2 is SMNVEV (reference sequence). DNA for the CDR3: TGTGCCAGCAGTTTTACAGGGGGCAGCGACGAGCGGTACTTC. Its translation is CASSFTGGSDERYF.

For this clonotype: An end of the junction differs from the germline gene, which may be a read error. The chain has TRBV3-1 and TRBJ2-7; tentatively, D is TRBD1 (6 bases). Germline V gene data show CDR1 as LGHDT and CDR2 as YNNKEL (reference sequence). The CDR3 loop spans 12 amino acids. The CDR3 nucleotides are TGTTCCAGCAGCCAGGGGTCCGACGAGCAGTACTTC. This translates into CSSSQGSDEQYF.

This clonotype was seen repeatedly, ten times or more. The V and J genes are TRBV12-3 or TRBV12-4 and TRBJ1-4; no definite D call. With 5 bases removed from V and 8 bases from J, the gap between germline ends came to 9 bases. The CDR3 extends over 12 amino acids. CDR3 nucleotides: TGTGCCAGCAGTCCGAATGAAGAAAAACTGTTTTTT. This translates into CASSPNEEKLFF.

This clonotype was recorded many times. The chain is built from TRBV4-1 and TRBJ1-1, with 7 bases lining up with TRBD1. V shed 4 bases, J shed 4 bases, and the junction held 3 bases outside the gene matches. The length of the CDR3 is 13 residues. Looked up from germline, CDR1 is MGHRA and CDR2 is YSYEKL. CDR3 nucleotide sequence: TGCGCCAGCAGCCCCGGGACAGCCACTGAAGCTTTCTTT. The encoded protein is CASSPGTATEAFF.

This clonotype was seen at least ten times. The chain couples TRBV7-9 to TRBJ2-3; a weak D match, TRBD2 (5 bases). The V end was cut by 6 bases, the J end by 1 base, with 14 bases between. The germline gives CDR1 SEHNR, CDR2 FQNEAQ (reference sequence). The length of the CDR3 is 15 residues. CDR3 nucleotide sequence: TGTGCCAGCAGTGCCGGGAAAAGGGGCACAGATACGCAGTATTTT. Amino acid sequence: CASSAGKRGTDTQYF.

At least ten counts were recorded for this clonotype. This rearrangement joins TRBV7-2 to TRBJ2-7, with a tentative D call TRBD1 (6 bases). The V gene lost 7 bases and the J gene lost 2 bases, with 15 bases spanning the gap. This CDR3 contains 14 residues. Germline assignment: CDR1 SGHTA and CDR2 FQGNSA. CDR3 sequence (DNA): TGTGCCAGCACCCAGGGGACAACTACCTACGAGCAGTACTTC. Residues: CASTQGTTTYEQYF.

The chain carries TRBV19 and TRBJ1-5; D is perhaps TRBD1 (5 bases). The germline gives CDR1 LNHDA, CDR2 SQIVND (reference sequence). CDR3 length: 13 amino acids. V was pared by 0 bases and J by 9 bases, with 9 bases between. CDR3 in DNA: TGTGCCAGTAGTATAGACGATGGGGCGCCCCAGCATTTT. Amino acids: CASSIDDGAPQHF.

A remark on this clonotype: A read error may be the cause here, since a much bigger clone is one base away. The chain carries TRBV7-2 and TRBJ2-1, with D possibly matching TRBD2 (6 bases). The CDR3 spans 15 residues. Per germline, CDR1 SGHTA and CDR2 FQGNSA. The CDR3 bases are TGTGCCAGCAGCTTAGAGCGGGTCTCCTACAATGGGCAGTTCTTC. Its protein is CASSLERVSYNGQFF. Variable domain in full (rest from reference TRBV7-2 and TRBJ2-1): GAGVSQSPSNKVTEKGKDVELRCDPISGHTALYWYRQSLGQGLEFLIYFQGNSAPDKSGLPSDRFSAERTGGSVSTLTIQRTQQEDSAVYLCASSLERVSYNGQFFGPGTRLTVL.